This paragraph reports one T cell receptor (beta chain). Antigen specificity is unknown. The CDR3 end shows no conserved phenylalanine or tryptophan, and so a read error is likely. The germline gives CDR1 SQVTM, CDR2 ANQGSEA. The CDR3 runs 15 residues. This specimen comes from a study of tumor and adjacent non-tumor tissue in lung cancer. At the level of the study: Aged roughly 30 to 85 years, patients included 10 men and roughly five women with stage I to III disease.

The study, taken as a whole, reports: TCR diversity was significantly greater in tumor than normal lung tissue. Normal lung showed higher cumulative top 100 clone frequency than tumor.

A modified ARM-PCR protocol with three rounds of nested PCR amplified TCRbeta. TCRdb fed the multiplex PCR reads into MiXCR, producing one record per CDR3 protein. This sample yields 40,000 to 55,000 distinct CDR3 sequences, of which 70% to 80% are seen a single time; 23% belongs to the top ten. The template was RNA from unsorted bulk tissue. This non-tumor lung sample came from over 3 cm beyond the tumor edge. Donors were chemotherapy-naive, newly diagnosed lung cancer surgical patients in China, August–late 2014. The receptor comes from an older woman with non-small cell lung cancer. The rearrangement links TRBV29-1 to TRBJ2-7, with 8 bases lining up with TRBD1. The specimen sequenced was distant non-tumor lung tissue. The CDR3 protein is CSVELRQGPSCEQYL. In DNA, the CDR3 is TGCAGCGTTGAACTCCGACAGGGGCCTTCCTGCGAGCAGTACCTC.